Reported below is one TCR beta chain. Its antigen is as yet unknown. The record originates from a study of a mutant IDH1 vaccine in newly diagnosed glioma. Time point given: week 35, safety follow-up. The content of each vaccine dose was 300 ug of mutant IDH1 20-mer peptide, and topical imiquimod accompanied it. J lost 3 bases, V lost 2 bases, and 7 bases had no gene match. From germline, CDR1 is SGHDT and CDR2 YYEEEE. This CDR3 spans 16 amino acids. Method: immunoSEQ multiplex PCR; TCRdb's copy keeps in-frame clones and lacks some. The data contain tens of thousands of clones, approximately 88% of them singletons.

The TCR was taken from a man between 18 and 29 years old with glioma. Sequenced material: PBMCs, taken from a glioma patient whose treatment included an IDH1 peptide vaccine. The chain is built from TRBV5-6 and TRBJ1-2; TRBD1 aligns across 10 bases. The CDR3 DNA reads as TGTGCCAGCAGCTTAAACTGGGGACAGGGGCACTATGGCTACACCTTC. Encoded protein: CASSLNWGQGHYGYTF.